Each of the 8 T cell receptor beta chains below was sequenced from the same sample in a study of cytomegalovirus exposure and HLA in healthy donors. The PCR employed 60 Vbeta primers together with 13 Jbeta primers. The protocol was immunoSEQ multiplex PCR, while the TCRdb copy is restricted to in-frame clones and leaves out a portion. Altogether about 150,000 clones are present, about 74% being singletons, with the ten largest covering around 1.7%. Sequencing was carried out using PBMCs. These receptors were taken from a woman between 40 and 50 years old in good health and CMV-seronegative.

The CDR3: CATVAGTGNTDTQYF. The CDR3 DNA follows: TGTGCCACTGTTGCCGGGACAGGGAACACAGATACGCAGTATTTT. The chain combines TRBV19 with TRBJ2-3; TRBD1 aligns across 9 bases. The CDR3 consists of 15 residues. Trimming at V came to 10 bases and at J to 2 bases, leaving 10 bases not matched to a gene. Germline lookup yields CDR1 LNHDA and CDR2 SQIVND (reference sequence).

The rearrangement uses TRBV11-2 and TRBJ2-5; 9 bases match TRBD2. TRBJ2-7 explains the end of the DNA better; the J call may be wrong. Germline loops: CDR1 SGHAT, CDR2 FQNNGV. The CDR3 loop spans 13 amino acids. The CDR3: CASNSGSSYEQYF. CDR3 bases: TGTGCCAGCAATAGCGGGAGCTCCTACGAGCAGTACTTC.

The CDR3 region is CASSYGRDTEAFF. The CDR3 DNA reads as TGTGCCAGCAGTTATGGGAGGGATACTGAAGCTTTCTTT. The rearrangement links TRBV6-1 to TRBJ1-1, with D uncertain. CDR1 MNHNS and CDR2 SASEGT come from the germline V gene. Trimming stripped 5 bases from V and 5 bases from J, with 12 bases between. The CDR3 has 13 amino acids.

The chain is built from TRBV19 and TRBJ1-4; the match to TRBD1 covers 9 bases. The germline V gene encodes CDR1 LNHDA and CDR2 SQIVND (reference sequence). CDR3 size: 18 residues. Trimming removed 7 bases from V and 8 bases from J; junction bases left unmatched: 20. DNA of the CDR3: TGTGCCAGTACCCAGACTTCCGGGACAGGGTATACGGGAGAAAAACTGTTTTTT. Translating gives CASTQTSGTGYTGEKLFF.

V usage is TRBV28 and J usage is TRBJ1-4, with 7 bases that match TRBD1. The CDR3 length is 13 residues. From germline, CDR1 is MDHEN and CDR2 SYDVKM. V gave up 11 bases and J gave up 7 bases; unmatched junction bases: 10. In nucleotides, the CDR3 is TGTGCCTCACGAGGGGGCGCAGGTGAAAAACTGTTTTTT. It is translated as CASRGGAGEKLFF.

The J gene is TRBJ2-5, the V gene TRBV30, with D maybe TRBD1 (5 bases). V lost 0 bases and J lost 5, with 19 bases in between. Germline-derived CDR1 and CDR2 are GTSNPN and SVGIG (reference sequence). The CDR3 is made up of 16 amino acids. For the CDR3, the DNA is TGTGCCTGGAGTGTAGGGTCTATGGGGCCCCTCGAGACCCAGTACTTC. As protein: CAWSVGSMGPLETQYF. Variable domain in full (rest from reference TRBV30 and TRBJ2-5): SQTIHQWPATLVQPVGSPLSLECTVEGTSNPNLYWYRQAAGRGLQLLFYSVGIGQISSEVPQNLSASRPQDRQFILSSKKLLLSDSGFYLCAWSVGSMGPLETQYFGPGTRLLVL.

The chain employs TRBV19 and TRBJ2-7; 7 bases are a match to TRBD1. Germline CDR1 LNHDA, CDR2 SQIVND (reference sequence). The CDR3 contains 15 residues. V gave up 5 bases and J gave up 0 bases; unmatched junction bases: 7. The CDR3 region has the DNA TGTGCCAGTAGTCCTCCGACAGGGAGCTCCTACGAGCAGTACTTC. This gives the protein CASSPPTGSSYEQYF.

The CDR3 is CASSIVGTGGGTQYF. DNA for the CDR3: TGTGCCAGTAGTATAGTCGGGACAGGGGGCGGGACCCAGTACTTC. This chain connects TRBV19 to TRBJ2-5; 12 positions match TRBD1. Germline V CDR1 and CDR2: LNHDA, SQIVND (reference sequence). There are 15 residues in the CDR3. V trimming: 1 base; J trimming: 7 bases; junction bases outside the gene matches: 4.